The subject of this entry is one T cell receptor (beta chain). The data were obtained in a study of regulatory T cells in long-lasting Graves disease. Germline loops: CDR1 SGHDT, CDR2 YYEEEE. V was trimmed by 3 bases and J by 0 bases, leaving 9 bases between them. The CDR3 loop spans 15 amino acids. Assembly of TCR beta libraries relied on iRepertoire HTBI primers together with Arm-PCR of CDR3 regions. TCRdb independently ran MiXCR on the multiplex PCR reads; one entry per CDR3 protein. The sample shows about 660,000 distinct CDR3 sequences, about 30% of them seen only once. Time point described: persistent/refractory GD, antithyroid drugs over 5 years with positive TRAb. The TCR library used RNA extracted from PBMCs.

The sequencing here drew on peripheral blood mononuclear cells (PBMCs), taken when the disease was refractory, from a patient treated with antithyroid drugs. The clonotype originates from a female donor with Graves disease. The chain employs TRBV5-6 and TRBJ2-2; D unresolved. DNA for the CDR3: TGTGCCAGCAGCTCCCTACAACCGAACACCGGGGAGCTGTTTTTT. Translation gives CASSSLQPNTGELFF.